Listed here is a single T cell receptor (beta chain). The data are from a study of technical replicates of blood from a handful of donors. Clones were read by immunoSEQ multiplex PCR, and TCRdb kept only the in-frame ones, dropping some. The sample gives more than 90,000 clones, approximately 95% of which show up once; almost 0.35% is in the top ten. The germline V and J ends were trimmed by 3 bases and 8 bases, with 15 bases remaining between them. Germline CDR1 is SGDLS and CDR2 is YYNGEE. The CDR3 is 14 amino acids. J is TRBJ1-3 and V is TRBV9; weak D call: TRBD1 (6 bases). The receptor's source is a human donor in good health. The sample taken for sequencing was T cells isolated from PBMCs. The CDR3 loop is CASSARTVRDTIYF. Written as DNA, the CDR3 is TGTGCCAGCAGCGCCAGGACAGTGCGGGACACCATATATTTT.